The rows below give T cell receptor beta chains drawn from one sample of a study of T cell responses to AZD1222 COVID-19 vaccine. Only in-frame clones appear in the TCRdb table, and some are missing; sequencing was by immunoSEQ multiplex PCR. In the table there are roughly 150,000 clones, around 91% of which are singletons. The material sequenced was peripheral blood, taken 28 days after the second AZD1222 dose. The origin of the receptors is an adult who received the AZD1222 COVID-19 vaccine. Each CDR3 is given without its conserved first and last residue.

CDR3aa: ASSPYPGAGNTIY
v_gene: TRBV5-1

CDR3aa: SVSPLQGPYEQY
v_gene: TRBV29-1

CDR3aa: ASSADRGSRSYNSPLH
v_gene: TRBV9

CDR3aa: ASSQGGVTNEKLF
v_gene: TRBV3-1/TRBV3-2

CDR3aa: ASSSGGSVATYEQY
v_gene: TRBV28

CDR3aa: ASSFTDRVYGYT
v_gene: TRBV28

CDR3aa: ASSPDPGQQETQY
v_gene: TRBV5-4

CDR3aa: ASSQDTRAYTGELF
v_gene: TRBV4-3

CDR3aa: ASSPVRALNQPQH
v_gene: TRBV28

CDR3aa: ASRVRGGATSQPQH
v_gene: TRBV6-6

CDR3aa: ASSQGGNTIY
v_gene: TRBV3-1/TRBV3-2

CDR3aa: AISLAAYNEQF
v_gene: TRBV10-3

CDR3aa: ASSQADSYEQY
v_gene: TRBV3-1/TRBV3-2

CDR3aa: ASESSNQPQH
v_gene: TRBV12-5

CDR3aa: ARSGIGETSYNEQF
v_gene: TRBV5-3